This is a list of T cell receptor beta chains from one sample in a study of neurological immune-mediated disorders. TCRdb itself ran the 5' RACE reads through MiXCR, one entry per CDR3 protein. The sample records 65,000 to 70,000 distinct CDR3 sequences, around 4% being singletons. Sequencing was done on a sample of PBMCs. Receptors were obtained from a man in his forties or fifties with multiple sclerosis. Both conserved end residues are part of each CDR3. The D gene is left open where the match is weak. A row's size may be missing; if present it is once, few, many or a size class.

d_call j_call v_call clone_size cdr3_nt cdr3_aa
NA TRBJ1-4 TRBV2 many TGTGCCAGCAGACAGACATATTTAAATGAAAAACTGTTTTTT CASRQTYLNEKLFF
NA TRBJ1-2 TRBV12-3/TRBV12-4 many TGTGCCAGCAAGGTGGCCGGGCCCTGGGGCTATGGCTACACCTTC CASKVAGPWGYGYTF
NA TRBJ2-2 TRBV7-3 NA TGTGCCAGCAGCCCCAACCCCCTGTCGAACACCGGGGAGCTGTTTTTT CASSPNPLSNTGELFF
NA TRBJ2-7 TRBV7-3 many TGTGCCAGCAGCTCCAAAGGGGGCTCCTACGAGCAGTACTTC CASSSKGGSYEQYF
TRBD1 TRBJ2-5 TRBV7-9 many TGTGCCAGCAGTAACCGGGACAGGTTCTTTGAGACCCAGTACTTC CASSNRDRFFETQYF
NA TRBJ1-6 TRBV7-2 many TGTGCCAGCAGGCCCACAGGTTCCAATTCACCCCTCCACTTT CASRPTGSNSPLHF
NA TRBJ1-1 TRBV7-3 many TGTGCCAGCAGCCAACGCGCTGGAGCAACTGAAGCTTTCTTT CASSQRAGATEAFF
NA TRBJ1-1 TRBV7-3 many TGTGCCAGCAGCGCCGGGAGCACTGAAGCTTTCTTT CASSAGSTEAFF
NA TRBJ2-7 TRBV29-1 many TGCAGCGTAGGTACCGGGGGTTCGGACTACGAGCAGTACTTC CSVGTGGSDYEQYF
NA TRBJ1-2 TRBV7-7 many TGTGCTAGCAGCCCAGGACTGAACTATGGCTACACCTTC CASSPGLNYGYTF
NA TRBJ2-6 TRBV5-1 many TGCGCCAGCAGCTTGTCCGGGGAACCTGGGGCCAACGTCCTGACTTTC CASSLSGEPGANVLTF
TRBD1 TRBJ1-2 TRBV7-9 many TGTGCCAGCAGCTCTCCGGGACAGATTACTTATGGCTACACCTTC CASSSPGQITYGYTF
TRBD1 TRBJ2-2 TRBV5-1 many TGCGCCAGCAGCTCGGGAAGGACAGGGCGGCGTACCGGGGAGCTGTTTTTT CASSSGRTGRRTGELFF
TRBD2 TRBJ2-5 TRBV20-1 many TGCGTTTGGCGGGGGGGCAGTGAGACCCAGTACTTC CVWRGGSETQYF
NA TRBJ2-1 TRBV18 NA TGTGCCAGCTCATCCGAGTGGAGTGAGCAGTTCTTC CASSSEWSEQFF
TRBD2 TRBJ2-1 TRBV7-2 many TGTGCCAGCAGCTTAGTCCCCGTATTAGCGGGGGCATCCTACAATGAGCAGTTCTTC CASSLVPVLAGASYNEQFF
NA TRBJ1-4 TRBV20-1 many TGCAGTGCTAGCTATGGGGCGAGTGAAAAACTGTTTTTT CSASYGASEKLFF
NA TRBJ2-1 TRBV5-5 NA TGTGCCAGCAGCTTTTGGGACACCCAAGTCAATGAGCAGTTCTTC CASSFWDTQVNEQFF
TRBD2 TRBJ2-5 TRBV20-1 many TGCAGTGCTAGCACGGGGGGGAACCAAGAGACCCAGTACTTC CSASTGGNQETQYF
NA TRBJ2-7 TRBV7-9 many TGTGCCAGCAGCTTAAAAGGATCAGAAATCTACGAGCAGTACTTC CASSLKGSEIYEQYF
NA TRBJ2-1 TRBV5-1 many TGCGCCAGCAGCCCCGGAGGCTGGAGCTACAATGAGCAGTTCTTC CASSPGGWSYNEQFF
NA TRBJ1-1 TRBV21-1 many TGTGCCAGCAGCAAGGGTGAGCAGGGGGGCACTGAAGCTTTCTTT CASSKGEQGGTEAFF
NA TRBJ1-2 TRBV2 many TGTGCCAGCAGCAGAGAGGGTCTTGGCTACACCTTC CASSREGLGYTF
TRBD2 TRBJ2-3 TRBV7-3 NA TGTGCCAGCAGCTTAATAGGCGGGGGGGCCCAAGATACGCAGAATTTT CASSLIGGGAQDTQNF
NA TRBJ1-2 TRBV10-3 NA TGTGCCATCAGTGAGTCAAAGGCCAATGGCTACACCTTC CAISESKANGYTF
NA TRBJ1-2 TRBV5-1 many TGCGCCAGCAGCGCAACAACCTATGGCTACACCTTC CASSATTYGYTF
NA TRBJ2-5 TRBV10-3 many TGTGCCATCAGTCGCGAACAAGAGACCCAGTACTTC CAISREQETQYF
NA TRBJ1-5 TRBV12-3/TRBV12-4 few TGTGCCAGCAGTTCAGGGGCTGGAAATCAGCCCCAGAATTTT CASSSGAGNQPQNF
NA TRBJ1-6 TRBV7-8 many TGTGCCAGCAGTCGGGATTCGGGCAGGAATTCACCCCTCCACTTT CASSRDSGRNSPLHF
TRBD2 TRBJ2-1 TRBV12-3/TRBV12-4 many TGTGCCAGCAATAACCCGGGACTAGCGCAGTTCTTC CASNNPGLAQFF
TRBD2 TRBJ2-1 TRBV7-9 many TGTGCCTCCGGACGCGGGGGGGCTTTCAATGAGCAGTTCTTC CASGRGGAFNEQFF
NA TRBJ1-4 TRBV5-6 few TGTGCCAGCGGAGACCGGGACCGACATAATGAAAAACTGTTTTTT CASGDRDRHNEKLFF
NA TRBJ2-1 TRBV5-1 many TGCGCCAGCATGGGTCCCCCACCACACAATGAGCAGTTCTTC CASMGPPPHNEQFF
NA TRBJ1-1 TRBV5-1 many TGCGCCAGCAGCAACATAGTGACAGGAAAAGGGAACACTGAAGCTTTCTTT CASSNIVTGKGNTEAFF
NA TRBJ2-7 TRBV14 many TGTGCCAGCAGCCATCACAGGGCCGGCATAGAGCAGTACTTC CASSHHRAGIEQYF
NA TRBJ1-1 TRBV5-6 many TGTGCCAGCAGCTCTAGGGACACTGAAGCTTTCTTT CASSSRDTEAFF
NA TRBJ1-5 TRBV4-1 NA TGCGCCAGCAGCCCCGTTCATGGTAGCAATCAGCCCCAGCATTTT CASSPVHGSNQPQHF
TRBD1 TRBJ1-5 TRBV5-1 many TGCGCCAGCAGCTTGAGAGGGGGCTGGAATCAGCCCCAGCATTTT CASSLRGGWNQPQHF
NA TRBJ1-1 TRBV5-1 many TGCGCCAGCAGCTTGGACGGGAGAACTGAAGCTTTCTTT CASSLDGRTEAFF
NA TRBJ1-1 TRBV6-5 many TGTGCCAGCTCGGGAATCATGAACACTGAAGCTTTCTTT CASSGIMNTEAFF
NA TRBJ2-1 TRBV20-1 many TGCAGTGCCATCCCCGGGGCTAACTACAATGAGCAGTTCTTC CSAIPGANYNEQFF